The 5 T cell receptor beta chains listed next were all sequenced from one sample in a study of T-cell reconstitution after alpha-beta-depleted transplantation in children. Preparation of the TCRbeta library used unique molecular identifiers. MiXCR, applied by TCRdb to the PCR reads, yields one record per CDR3 protein. The top ten hold about 2.2% of the sample, which has 500,000 to 750,000 distinct CDR3 sequences, 10% to 15% seen once. Sequenced material: PBMCs, mostly from graft donor cells, taken 360 days after TCRalphabeta/CD19-depleted stem cell transplant. The receptors shown here come from a male patient between 5 and 17 years old who had a stem cell transplant for acute myeloid leukemia, so the T cells may come from the graft donor.

This chain uses TRBV7-2 with TRBJ2-5, with 11 bases lining up with TRBD2. The V segment lost 8 bases and the J segment 5 bases; nucleotides outside the gene matches: 10. This CDR3 is 15 amino acids long. Germline lookup yields CDR1 SGHTA and CDR2 FQGNSA. The CDR3: CASGPRTSGPETQYF. The CDR3 DNA reads as TGTGCCAGCGGGCCCCGGACTAGCGGGCCGGAGACCCAGTACTTC.

This clonotype is termed medium-sized. The rearrangement links TRBV7-9 to TRBJ2-7; D is uncertain. The CDR3 is 13 amino acids. V lost 5 bases and J 1 base, leaving 9 bases between the germline ends. The germline gives CDR1 SEHNR, CDR2 FQNEAQ (reference sequence). The CDR3 sequence: CASSAEQSYEQYF. As DNA, the CDR3 is TGTGCCAGCAGCGCGGAACAATCCTACGAGCAGTACTTC.

The gene calls are TRBV11-2 and TRBJ2-2; a weak D match, TRBD2 (6 bases). Trimming left V 0 bases short and J 1 base short, with 9 bases between. The CDR3 runs 16 residues. CDR1 is SGHAT, CDR2 FQNNGV, per germline. The chain's CDR3 is CASSLDGGKNTGELFF. For the CDR3, the DNA is TGTGCCAGCAGCTTAGATGGCGGGAAGAACACCGGGGAGCTGTTTTTT.

This clonotype was counted between two and nine times. The chain links TRBV5-1 to TRBJ2-1, with 14 nucleotides matching TRBD2. The CDR3 length is 17 residues. With 4 bases clipped from V and 8 bases from J, the junction kept 11 bases outside the gene matches. The V gene's germline CDR1 is SGHRS and CDR2 YFSETQ. The CDR3 DNA is TGCGCCAGCAGCAACCAGCCGGGACTAGCGGGAGTCTATGAGCAGTTCTTC. This translates into CASSNQPGLAGVYEQFF.

The V gene is TRBV7-9, the J gene TRBJ2-1, with TRBD1 identical over 7 bases. Germline CDR1 and CDR2: SEHNR and FQNEAQ (reference sequence). CDR3 length: 16 amino acids. V shed 4 bases and J 4 bases; nucleotides not matched to a gene: 10. CDR3 region: CASSSPTGVGYNEQFF. DNA of the CDR3: TGTGCCAGCAGCTCCCCCACAGGGGTGGGATACAATGAGCAGTTCTTC. Drawing the rest from reference TRBV7-9 and TRBJ2-1, the complete variable domain is DTGVSQNPRHKITKRGQNVTFRCDPISEHNRLYWYRQTLGQGPEFLTYFQNEAQLEKSRLLSDRFSAERPKGSFSTLEIQRTEQGDSAMYLCASSSPTGVGYNEQFFGPGTRLTVL.